These 17 T cell receptor beta chains were sequenced from one sample in a study of T cells after yellow fever vaccination. TCRdb ran MiXCR on the 5' RACE reads and lists one entry per CDR3 protein. The sample carries 90,000 to 150,000 distinct CDR3 sequences, 7.2% recorded once. The starting material was CD4+ T cells sorted from PBMCs, obtained about 41 days after the first yellow fever vaccination. Every receptor here comes from a man younger than 35 who received the YFV17D yellow fever vaccine.

This clonotype was picked up many times. V is TRBV2 and J is TRBJ2-7, with TRBD1 identical over 8 bases. The trim removed 4 bases at V and 6 bases at J, leaving 2 bases unmatched. The germline gives CDR1 SNHLY, CDR2 FYNNEI. CDR3 length: 12 residues. Here the CDR3 DNA reads TGTGCCAGCAGTGGGACAGGGTTCGAGCAGTACGTC. Translating it yields CASSGTGFEQYV.

V usage is TRBV4-2 and J usage is TRBJ1-6, with 10 bases fitting TRBD1. V was clipped by 4 bases and J by 1 base; unmatched bases: 13. CDR3 length: 20 amino acids. Germline CDR1 reads LGHNA; CDR2 reads YNFKEQ. CDR3 sequence (DNA): TGTGCCAGCAGCCGACTCCCTTTGACAGGGGGCCTATCCTATAATTCACCCCTCCACTTT. This sequence encodes CASSRLPLTGGLSYNSPLHF.

This clonotype was detected many times. CDR3 bases: TGTGCCAGCAGTTACGTCAACAGGGGGTACGAGCAGTACTTC. It specifies CASSYVNRGYEQYF. This chain joins TRBV6-2 or TRBV6-3 and TRBJ2-7; 8 bases align to TRBD1. The germline V gene encodes CDR1 MNHEY and CDR2 SVGEGT. The V segment lost 2 bases and the J segment 4 bases; nucleotides outside the gene matches: 4. The CDR3 totals 14 residues.

This clonotype showed up just once. One base away lies a much larger clone, so this may be a sequencing read error. This sequence joins TRBV28 and TRBJ1-1; D possibly corresponds to TRBD1 (5 bases). CDR3 length: 14 amino acids. Trimming took 4 bases from V and 5 from J, leaving 14 bases between them. Germline assignment: CDR1 MDHEN and CDR2 SYDVKM. The CDR3 region has the DNA TGTGCCAGCAGTTCGTGGGGGAGTGGGACTGAAGCTTTCTTT. This codes for CASSSWGSGTEAFF.

In this sample, this clonotype turned up many times. This sequence joins TRBV3-1 and TRBJ2-1; no clear D gene. Germline assignment: CDR1 LGHDT and CDR2 YNNKEL (reference sequence). Between the trimmed V and J ends, which lost 3 bases and 7 bases, there was a span of 7 bases. This CDR3 has 12 amino acids. In nucleotides, the CDR3 is TGTGCCAGCAGCCAGACATGGAATGAGCAGTTCTTC. Its protein is CASSQTWNEQFF.

The sample holds many counts of this clonotype. The V gene is TRBV20-1, the J gene TRBJ1-6; the D is unclear. Looked up from germline, CDR1 is DFQATT and CDR2 is SNEGSKA (reference sequence). The CDR3 totals 14 residues. The V end was cut by 1 base, the J end by 12 bases, with 16 bases between. The CDR3 region has the DNA TGCAGTGCTAGAGTGGGCAACCCATTAGGACCCCTCCACTTT. Translation gives CSARVGNPLGPLHF.

This clonotype showed up many times. The gene calls are TRBV10-3 and TRBJ2-5; TRBD1 agrees at 10 bases. Germline CDR1 and CDR2: ENHRY and SYGVKD. This CDR3 spans 15 amino acids. V shed 4 bases, J shed 2 bases, and the junction held 4 bases outside the gene matches. CDR3 protein: CAISGADRGQETQYF. The CDR3, as DNA: TGTGCCATCAGTGGGGCGGACAGGGGGCAAGAGACCCAGTACTTC.

The rearrangement links TRBV5-1 to TRBJ1-4; the D is unclear. CDR1 and CDR2 (germline): SGHRS, YFSETQ. V shed 4 bases and J shed 4 bases, with 14 bases lying between them. The CDR3 has 15 residues. CDR3 bases: TGCGCCAGCAGCCTCCGACCGGCGAGTAATGAAAAACTGTTTTTT. Its translation: CASSLRPASNEKLFF.

This clonotype has only a few counts. This chain uses TRBV12-3 or TRBV12-4 with TRBJ2-1; the D gene could be TRBD1 or TRBD2 (5 bases each). The V end lost 4 bases, the J end lost 4 bases, and 11 bases lay between the germline ends. The CDR3 covers 14 residues. The CDR3 DNA sequence: TGTGCCAGCAGTTGGGGGTCAGGGTACAATGAGCAGTTCTTC. Protein: CASSWGSGYNEQFF.

Many counts were recorded for this clonotype. The chain is built from TRBV10-3 and TRBJ2-5, with D possibly being TRBD1 (6 bases). Trimming stripped 8 bases from V and 5 bases from J, with 18 bases between. Germline V gene sequence: CDR1 ENHRY, CDR2 SYGVKD. The CDR3 length is 14 residues. As DNA, the CDR3 is TGTGCCATCGGCCCAGGGGAGAATTTGGAGACCCAGTACTTC. This codes for CAIGPGENLETQYF.

This clonotype has at least ten counts. This rearrangement joins TRBV5-1 to TRBJ2-5, with D possibly TRBD2 on 6 matching bases. Trimming stripped 3 bases from V and 1 base from J, with 10 bases between. Germline loops: CDR1 SGHRS, CDR2 YFSETQ. The CDR3 sequence is 14 residues long. The DNA of the CDR3 is TGCGCCAGCAGCTCCTCCGGGGGCCAAGAGACCCAGTACTTC. Translating gives CASSSSGGQETQYF.

In this sample, this clonotype turned up many times. The chain employs TRBV9 and TRBJ1-3; weak D call: TRBD1 (5 bases). V was pared by 7 bases and J by 2 bases, with 19 bases between. The CDR3 covers 16 residues. Germline lookup yields CDR1 SGDLS and CDR2 YYNGEE. CDR3 loop: CASAQRGGGTGNTIYF. CDR3 nucleotide sequence: TGTGCCAGCGCCCAGAGAGGCGGGGGGACTGGAAACACCATATATTTT.

This clonotype was seen at least ten times. The rearrangement uses TRBV5-1 and TRBJ2-3, with 11 bases lining up with TRBD2. Trimming removed 4 bases from V and 7 bases from J; junction bases left unmatched: 11. The CDR3 totals 16 residues. The V gene's germline CDR1 is SGHRS and CDR2 YFSETQ. The CDR3, as DNA: TGCGCCAGCAGCGGAGGGACTAGCGGAAAGGACAATACGCAGTATTTT. Residues: CASSGGTSGKDNTQYF.

This clonotype was seen many times. The J gene is TRBJ2-5, the V gene TRBV6-5; D possibly uses TRBD1 or TRBD2 (6 bases each). Germline values: CDR1 MNHEY, CDR2 SVGAGI. This CDR3 is built from 16 residues. V was clipped by 1 base and J by 7 bases, with 19 bases between them. The CDR3 DNA is TGTGCCAGCAGTTACTTCAGTGGCCCGGAGGGGGGGACCCAGTACTTC. It codes for CASSYFSGPEGGTQYF.

A word on this clonotype: This may be a read error: a much more frequent sequence differs by one nucleotide. The J gene is TRBJ2-3, the V gene TRBV7-9, with 7 bases aligning to TRBD1. Germline lookup yields CDR1 SEHNR and CDR2 FQNEAQ (reference sequence). The junction had 6 bases not matched to a gene; V was cut back by 8 bases and J by 4 bases. The CDR3 runs 13 residues. The CDR3 is CASRDRAADTQYF. DNA of the CDR3: TGTGCCAGCCGGGACAGAGCCGCAGATACGCAGTATTTT.

This clonotype has at least ten counts. This chain links TRBV6-1 with TRBJ2-3; TRBD2 might be the D (5 bases). The V gene's germline CDR1 is MNHNS and CDR2 SASEGT. There are 14 residues in the CDR3. V dropped 5 bases and J dropped 2 bases, with 11 bases sitting between them. CDR3 DNA sequence: TGTGCCAGCAGTCCCGACTATATCACAGATACGCAGTATTTT. Its protein product is CASSPDYITDTQYF.

At least ten counts were recorded for this clonotype. The genes are TRBV7-2 and TRBJ2-7; D might be TRBD1 (5 bases). CDR3 length equals 15 residues. Germline assignment: CDR1 SGHTA and CDR2 FQGNSA. V lost 1 base, J lost 4 bases, and 14 bases lay in between. In DNA, the CDR3 is TGTGCCAGCAGCTTAGGAGTAGGGGCTCAATACGAGCAGTACTTC. This sequence encodes CASSLGVGAQYEQYF.